The 23 T cell receptor beta chains listed next were all sequenced from one sample in a study of vaccination effects on CD4 cells after COVID-19. Sequenced by immunoSEQ multiplex PCR; TCRdb stores in-frame clones only, minus some. The sample contains about 73,000 clones, approximately 74% of which appear only once. These receptors' targets are unknown. Antigen-specific CD4+ T cell clonotypes were called by their expansion after viral peptide-pool culture in ViraFEST. CD4+ T cell isolation took place after less than 13 days of culture. Previously uninfected by SARS-CoV-2, the vaccine recipients also showed negative nucleocapsid antibodies. Sequenced here: CD4+ T cells from PBMCs cultured with HCoV-NL63 spike peptides, sampled before COVID-19 vaccination. All receptors derive from a human donor who received a COVID-19 vaccine.

J is TRBJ2-4 and V is TRBV7-2; TRBD1 matches at 7 bases. The J segment lost 3 bases and the V segment lost 5 bases, leaving 7 bases of the junction unmatched. In germline, CDR1 is SGHTA, CDR2 FQGNSA. The CDR3 sequence is 15 residues long. The CDR3 loop is CASSRWDRDKNIQYF. In DNA, the CDR3 is TGTGCCAGCAGCCGCTGGGACAGAGACAAAAACATTCAGTACTTC.

CDR3 loop: CASSYDLRTDTQYF. CDR3 DNA: TGTGCCAGCAGCTACGACCTCCGCACAGATACGCAGTATTTT. This chain uses TRBV11-3 with TRBJ2-3; D remains unclear. Between the trimmed V and J ends, which lost 4 bases and 1 base, there was a span of 9 bases. This CDR3 is 14 amino acids long. Germline CDR1 reads SGHNT; CDR2 reads YENEEA. Full variable domain (outside the CDR3, taken from reference TRBV11-3 and TRBJ2-3): EAGVVQSPRYKIIEKKQPVAFWCNPISGHNTLYWYLQNLGQGPELLIRYENEEAVDDSQLPKDRFSAERLKGVDSTLKIQPAELGDSAVYLCASSYDLRTDTQYFGPGTRLTVL.

This clone was counted between two and nine times. This chain joins TRBV29-1 and TRBJ1-4; D may be TRBD1 (6 bases). The CDR3 runs 15 residues. V gave up 5 bases and J gave up 0 bases, with 13 bases separating them. Germline V CDR1 and CDR2: SQVTM, ANQGSEA. CDR3 DNA: TGCAGCGTTATAGACGGGGGGCCAACTAATGAAAAACTGTTTTTT. Protein product: CSVIDGGPTNEKLFF.

This clone has a handful of counts. This chain links TRBV7-2 with TRBJ1-6; tentative D call: TRBD1 (5 bases). V gave up 5 bases and J gave up 10 bases, with 9 bases separating them. In germline, CDR1 is SGHTA, CDR2 FQGNSA. CDR3 length equals 12 residues. The CDR3 coding sequence is TGTGCCAGCAGCCCAGGGAACTCACCCCTCCACTTT. Protein sequence: CASSPGNSPLHF.

V usage is TRBV5-1 and J usage is TRBJ2-5; 11 bases match TRBD1. Germline CDR1 reads SGHRS; CDR2 reads YFSETQ. There are 14 residues in the CDR3. Trimming cost V 3 bases and J 4 bases; bases outside gene matches: 2. The CDR3 bases are TGCGCCAGCAGCTGGACAGGGGGCTCAGAGACCCAGTACTTC. It encodes CASSWTGGSETQYF. The full variable domain, in which reference TRBV5-1 and TRBJ2-5 provide the parts outside the CDR3, is KAGVTQTPRYLIKTRGQQVTLSCSPISGHRSVSWYQQTPGQGLQFLFEYFSETQRNKGNFPGRFSGRQFSNSRSEMNVSTLELGDSALYLCASSWTGGSETQYFGPGTRLLVL.

The rearrangement joins TRBV6-5 to TRBJ2-7; maybe TRBD2 (6 bases). This CDR3 is 11 amino acids long. CDR1 is MNHEY, CDR2 SVGAGI, per germline. The V gene lost 8 bases and the J gene lost 5 bases, with 10 bases spanning the gap. The CDR3 bases are TGTGCCAGCCGGAGGGACCACGAGCAGTACGTC. Protein product: CASRRDHEQYV.

This clone turned up a few times. In nucleotides, the CDR3 is TGCGCCTGTCAGGGCCCCAGCACTGAAGCTTTCTTT. Residues: CACQGPSTEAFF. The chain employs TRBV10-2 and TRBJ1-1; tentatively, D is TRBD1 (5 bases). CDR1 and CDR2 from the germline V gene are WSHSY and SAAADI. The length of the CDR3 is 12 residues. V lost 11 bases and J lost 4, with 14 bases in between.

This chain's CDR3 is CASTAHGRANSPLHF. The CDR3, as DNA: TGTGCCAGCACCGCCCACGGACGGGCGAATTCACCCCTCCACTTT. This chain joins TRBV28 and TRBJ1-6; no definite D call. The CDR3 spans 15 residues. Germline lookup yields CDR1 MDHEN and CDR2 SYDVKM. V was clipped by 7 bases and J by 7 bases, with 17 bases between them.

The rearrangement uses TRBV6-1 and TRBJ2-5; TRBD1 agrees at 9 bases. The CDR3 has 16 amino acids. CDR1 and CDR2 (germline): MNHNS, SASEGT. Trimming cost V 3 bases and J 4 bases; bases outside gene matches: 9. The CDR3: CASSDVIGTGSETQYF. CDR3 in DNA: TGTGCCAGCAGTGACGTTATTGGGACAGGGTCAGAGACCCAGTACTTC.

CDR3 DNA: TGCAGTGCTGGTGGGGGGACACCTCAAGAGACCCAGTACTTC. Protein product: CSAGGGTPQETQYF. This chain uses TRBV20-1 with TRBJ2-5; D may match TRBD1 or TRBD2 (6 bases each). Trimming took off 5 bases at V and 2 bases at J, with 15 bases between the two ends. This CDR3 is built from 14 residues. Germline assignment: CDR1 DFQATT and CDR2 SNEGSKA (reference sequence).

The chain has TRBV21-1 and TRBJ1-3; TRBD1, the D gene given by the table, was not confirmed from the DNA. TRBV21-1 is termed a pseudogene. The CDR3 covers 16 residues. The CDR3 DNA reads TGTGCCAGCAGCAAAGGACGGGCAGGGGAAGGAAACACCATATATTTT. Encoded protein: CASSKGRAGEGNTIYF.

This clone has more than one count but fewer than ten. The chain uses TRBV4-1 and TRBJ2-6, with D unclear. CDR1 is MGHRA and CDR2 is YSYEKL in the germline V gene. This CDR3 is built from 18 residues. The V end was cut by 2 bases, the J end by 0 bases, with 14 bases between. The CDR3 spells CASSQLDMIPSGANVLTF. The DNA of the CDR3 is TGCGCCAGCAGCCAACTAGACATGATTCCCTCTGGGGCCAACGTCCTGACTTTC.

The gene calls are TRBV28 and TRBJ1-1; possibly TRBD1 for D (6 bases). Germline CDR1 is MDHEN and CDR2 is SYDVKM. The CDR3 length is 14 residues. V lost 5 bases to trimming and J lost 5 bases, with 15 bases between them. CDR3 sequence (DNA): TGTGCCAGCAGTCGACTCTTCCAGGGGACTGAAGCTTTCTTT. This translates into CASSRLFQGTEAFF.

CDR3 sequence: CASSGLSSGANVLTF. The CDR3 nucleotides are TGTGCCAGCAGCGGACTGAGCTCTGGGGCCAACGTCCTGACTTTC. The chain is built from TRBV2 and TRBJ2-6; perhaps TRBD2 as D (5 bases). The germline gives CDR1 SNHLY, CDR2 FYNNEI. This CDR3 comprises 15 residues. With 6 bases removed from V and 0 bases from J, the gap between germline ends came to 9 bases.

The chain employs TRBV7-8 and TRBJ1-2; 8 bases fit TRBD1. In germline, CDR1 is SGHVS, CDR2 FQNEAQ. The CDR3 is 15 residues long. J was trimmed by 4 bases and V by 7 bases; bases with no gene match: 11. CDR3 amino acids: CASKPQGALGYGYTF. The CDR3 DNA reads as TGTGCCAGCAAACCCCAGGGGGCCTTGGGCTATGGCTACACCTTC.

This clone was found a few times. The chain recombines TRBV7-2 with TRBJ2-1; possible D gene TRBD2, 5 bases. This CDR3 is 14 amino acids long. V lost 5 bases, J lost 6 bases, and 14 bases lay in between. The germline V gene has CDR1 SGHTA and CDR2 FQGNSA. CDR3 residues: CASSERVLSNEQFF. DNA for the CDR3: TGTGCCAGCAGCGAGAGGGTCCTTTCCAATGAGCAGTTCTTC.

This rearrangement joins TRBV6-4 to TRBJ2-3, with D hard to call. There are 13 residues in the CDR3. Trimming left V 6 bases short and J 2 bases short, with 9 bases between. Germline assignment: CDR1 MRHNA and CDR2 SNTAGT. Here the CDR3 DNA reads TGTGCCAGCAGCGAGGATGCCACAGATACGCAGTATTTT. It encodes CASSEDATDTQYF.

The genes are TRBV6-5 and TRBJ1-5, with TRBD1 identical over 8 bases. J gave up 2 bases and V 6 bases, and 6 bases lay outside the gene matches. CDR1 and CDR2 (germline): MNHEY, SVGAGI. The CDR3 length is 15 residues. The DNA for the CDR3 is TGTGCCAGCAGGCGACAGGGGCATGGCAATCAGCCCCAGCATTTT. Its translation: CASRRQGHGNQPQHF.

The sample holds a few counts of this clone. The chain carries TRBV15 and TRBJ2-5, with D possibly TRBD2 on 5 matching bases. V was pared by 3 bases and J by 1 base, with 6 bases between. The CDR3 covers 13 residues. Germline CDR1 is LNHNV and CDR2 is YYDKDF (reference sequence). CDR3 protein: CATSRRAQETQYF. For the CDR3, the DNA is TGTGCCACCAGCAGGAGGGCCCAAGAGACCCAGTACTTC.

This chain uses TRBV7-9 with TRBJ2-1; TRBD1 aligns across 8 bases. The CDR3 contains 13 residues. V was pared by 1 base and J by 8 bases, with 1 base of the junction left unmatched. Germline assignment: CDR1 SEHNR and CDR2 FQNEAQ (reference sequence). The CDR3 is CASSLEQGDEQFF. CDR3 in DNA: TGTGCCAGCAGCTTAGAACAGGGGGATGAGCAGTTCTTC.

V is TRBV6-5 and J is TRBJ1-3; D perhaps matches TRBD1 (5 bases). Trimming shortened V by 6 bases and J by 0 bases, and 9 bases separated the two germline ends. Germline loops: CDR1 MNHEY, CDR2 SVGAGI. The CDR3 has 14 amino acids. The CDR3 DNA reads as TGTGCCAGCAGCCCGGGGCGCTCTGGAAACACCATATATTTT. It translates to CASSPGRSGNTIYF.

The CDR3: CASSPQQVMDRGGSYNEQFF. The DNA for the CDR3 is TGTGCCAGCTCACCACAGCAGGTTATGGACCGCGGTGGGTCCTACAATGAGCAGTTCTTC. The rearrangement uses TRBV18 and TRBJ2-1; D is undetermined. Looked up from germline, CDR1 is KGHSH and CDR2 is LQKENI. The ends were cut back, 1 base at V and 1 base at J, with 23 bases in the middle. This CDR3 is 20 amino acids long. Using reference TRBV18 and TRBJ2-1 for the parts outside the CDR3, the full variable domain is NAGVMQNPRHLVRRRGQEARLRCSPMKGHSHVYWYRQLPEEGLKFMVYLQKENIIDESGMPKERFSAEFPKEGPSILRIQQVVRGDSAAYFCASSPQQVMDRGGSYNEQFFGPGTRLTVL.

This chain links TRBV5-1 with TRBJ2-3, with 7 bases matching TRBD2. The CDR3 totals 15 residues. From germline, CDR1 is SGHRS and CDR2 YFSETQ. The V and J ends lost 3 bases and 1 base, in that order; junction bases with no gene match: 5. The CDR3 loop reads CASSSRTSRTDTQYF. The CDR3 DNA reads TGCGCCAGCAGCTCGAGGACTAGTCGCACAGATACGCAGTATTTT.